These 32 T cell receptor beta chains originate from one sample sequenced in a study of shared clonotypes between healthy human individuals. Produced via immunoSEQ multiplex PCR; TCRdb's table is partial and in-frame only. The repertoire includes a few hundred thousand clones, approximately 74% of them detected once, and over 9% sits in the top ten. The specimen was memory CD4+ T cells sorted from blood. Subset meaning: CD45RA-negative fraction. These receptors were obtained from a man aged 30 to 45 in good health.

The gene calls are TRBV6-1 and TRBJ2-5; D assignment may be TRBD1 or TRBD2 (5 bases each). CDR1 and CDR2 (germline): MNHNS, SASEGT. The length of the CDR3 is 17 residues. The ends were cut back, 1 base at V and 5 bases at J, with 20 bases in the middle. CDR3 DNA: TGTGCCAGCAGTGAAGACTTACGGGGACCTTGGGCGGAGACCCAGTACTTC. Its protein is CASSEDLRGPWAETQYF.

V is TRBV4-2 and J is TRBJ1-2, with D perhaps matching TRBD1 (5 bases). Germline CDR1 and CDR2: LGHNA and YNFKEQ. V was cut by 4 bases and J by 6 bases, with 18 bases left in between. The CDR3 loop spans 15 amino acids. CDR3 amino acids: CASSPLRGDENGYTF. CDR3 in DNA: TGTGCCAGCAGCCCCCTCCGTGGGGACGAGAATGGCTACACCTTC.

The V call is TRBV27, the J call TRBJ1-3; possible D gene TRBD1, 5 bases. Germline CDR1 and CDR2: MNHEY and SMNVEV (reference sequence). The CDR3 spans 16 residues. Between the trimmed V and J ends, which lost 6 bases and 0 bases, there was a span of 15 bases. This CDR3 reads CASSPGTGRSGNTIYF. CDR3 nucleotide sequence: TGTGCCAGCAGCCCCGGGACGGGACGCTCTGGAAACACCATATATTTT.

The chain has TRBV9 and TRBJ2-7; no firm D call. This CDR3 region has 14 residues. In germline, CDR1 is SGDLS, CDR2 YYNGEE. V gave up 0 bases and J gave up 2 bases, with 9 bases separating them. CDR3 nucleotides: TGTGCCAGCAGCGTAGAACACCTCCCCTACGAGCAGTACTTC. This sequence encodes CASSVEHLPYEQYF. The whole variable domain, filled in from reference TRBV9 and TRBJ2-7, reads DSGVTQTPKHLITATGQRVTLRCSPRSGDLSVYWYQQSLDQGLQFLIQYYNGEERAKGNILERFSAQQFPDLHSELNLSSLELGDSALYFCASSVEHLPYEQYFGPGTRLTVT.

Remarks on this clone: The sample contains more than one DNA sequence encoding this CDR3. The chain carries TRBV5-4 and TRBJ2-2; 10 nucleotides align to TRBD2. The V gene end was trimmed by 5 bases and the J gene end by 4 bases; junction bases not matched to a gene: 5. There are 15 residues in the CDR3. CDR1 is SGHNT, CDR2 YYREEE, per germline (reference sequence). CDR3: CASSHSGRSTGELFF. CDR3 DNA: TGTGCCAGCAGTCATAGCGGGAGGAGCACCGGGGAGCTGTTTTTT.

The V call is TRBV6-1, the J call TRBJ2-7; 7 bases match TRBD2. Germline V CDR1 and CDR2: MNHNS, SASEGT. This CDR3 has 14 amino acids. Unmatched junction bases numbered 6, after V lost 1 base and J lost 6 bases. The CDR3 loop reads CASSEGTRPREQYF. DNA of the CDR3: TGTGCCAGCAGTGAAGGGACTAGACCCCGCGAGCAGTACTTC.

This chain uses TRBV5-6 with TRBJ2-1, with 9 bases fitting TRBD2. Losses at the gene ends were 4 bases for V and 12 bases for J; bases not matched to a gene: 8. CDR1 SGHDT and CDR2 YYEEEE come from the germline V gene. The CDR3 runs to 13 residues. This CDR3 reads CASSPLSGSWQFF. The CDR3 DNA follows: TGTGCCAGCAGCCCCCTTAGCGGGAGTTGGCAGTTCTTC.

This clone appeared a few times. The chain links TRBV25-1 to TRBJ2-7, with unresolved D. Germline lookup yields CDR1 MGHDK and CDR2 SYGVNS. The length of the CDR3 is 18 residues. Trimming took 3 bases from V and 3 from J, leaving 24 bases between them. The CDR3 DNA is TGTGCCAGCAGTGATAGCAAGCGAATCGAGTTAGGGCGCTACGAGCAGTACTTC. Translation: CASSDSKRIELGRYEQYF.

This clone was picked up a small number of times. The chain employs TRBV5-1 and TRBJ2-1, with no clear D. V lost 3 bases, J lost 5 bases, and 12 bases lay in between. Germline CDR1 reads SGHRS; CDR2 reads YFSETQ. The CDR3 extends over 14 amino acids. The CDR3 DNA sequence: TGCGCCAGCAGCTCCGGCCCGCTGGACAATGAGCAGTTCTTC. Translation gives CASSSGPLDNEQFF.

The chain combines TRBV13 with TRBJ1-1; 7 nucleotides agree with TRBD1. CDR1 and CDR2 from the germline V gene are PRHDT and FYEKMQ (reference sequence). V shed 2 bases and J 1 base; nucleotides not matched to a gene: 7. This CDR3 is 16 amino acids long. Written as DNA, the CDR3 is TGTGCCAGCAGCTTATCAGGGGGGGTTGCGAACACTGAAGCTTTCTTT. Protein: CASSLSGGVANTEAFF.

The sample holds one count of this clone. V gene TRBV2 combines with J gene TRBJ1-1, with 8 bases that match TRBD1. Germline assignment: CDR1 SNHLY and CDR2 FYNNEI. The CDR3 extends over 13 amino acids. The ends lost 6 bases at V and 3 bases at J; junction bases unmatched: 3. CDR3 region: CASRTGEDTEAFF. The CDR3 DNA reads as TGTGCCAGCAGGACAGGGGAGGACACTGAAGCTTTCTTT. The entire variable domain, with the rest obtained from reference TRBV2 and TRBJ1-1, is as follows: EPEVTQTPSHQVTQMGQEVILRCVPISNHLYFYWYRQILGQKVEFLVSFYNNEISEKSEIFDDQFSVERPDGSNFTLKIRSTKLEDSAMYFCASRTGEDTEAFFGQGTRLTVV.

The chain employs TRBV11-2 and TRBJ2-2; D is undetermined. From germline, CDR1 is SGHAT and CDR2 FQNNGV. Trimming removed 4 bases from V and 8 bases from J, with 11 bases in between. The length of the CDR3 is 13 residues. The CDR3 here is CASSSTRPGELFF. In nucleotides, the CDR3 is TGTGCCAGCAGCTCAACAAGGCCTGGGGAGCTGTTTTTT.

This chain joins TRBV2 and TRBJ2-7, with 9 nucleotides matching TRBD1. Germline loops: CDR1 SNHLY, CDR2 FYNNEI. V was clipped by 2 bases and J by 5 bases; unmatched bases: 7. The CDR3 is made up of 15 amino acids. CDR3 DNA sequence: TGTGCCAGCAGTGAAACGGGACAGGGCTCTGACGAGCAGTACTTC. Its translation: CASSETGQGSDEQYF.

J is TRBJ1-2 and V is TRBV28; possibly TRBD1 for D (6 bases). V dropped 8 bases and J dropped 8 bases, with 24 bases sitting between them. The CDR3 runs to 15 residues. Germline lookup yields CDR1 MDHEN and CDR2 SYDVKM. As DNA, the CDR3 is TGTGCCAGCGGGGGGCCGTCATCCGGCGAGCGGGGCTACACCTTC. Translated: CASGGPSSGERGYTF.

V gene TRBV2 combines with J gene TRBJ2-2; 7 bases match TRBD1. The V segment lost 6 bases and the J segment 2 bases; nucleotides outside the gene matches: 3. This CDR3 spans 14 amino acids. Germline V gene data show CDR1 as SNHLY and CDR2 as FYNNEI. The CDR3 DNA sequence: TGTGCCAGCAGGAGGGGGCCTAACACCGGGGAGCTGTTTTTT. This translates into CASRRGPNTGELFF. The entire variable domain, with the rest obtained from reference TRBV2 and TRBJ2-2, is as follows: EPEVTQTPSHQVTQMGQEVILRCVPISNHLYFYWYRQILGQKVEFLVSFYNNEISEKSEIFDDQFSVERPDGSNFTLKIRSTKLEDSAMYFCASRRGPNTGELFFGEGSRLTVL.

V usage is TRBV18 and J usage is TRBJ1-1; TRBD1 might be the D (5 bases). V was clipped by 2 bases and J by 2 bases, with 12 bases between them. Germline lookup yields CDR1 KGHSH and CDR2 LQKENI. The length of the CDR3 is 15 residues. The CDR3 sequence is CASSPDPGVNTEAFF. The CDR3 DNA reads TGTGCCAGCTCACCAGATCCGGGGGTAAACACTGAAGCTTTCTTT.

V usage is TRBV11-2 and J usage is TRBJ1-1; the D gene is possibly TRBD1 (6 bases). The CDR3 is 13 residues long. Germline V CDR1 and CDR2: SGHAT, FQNNGV. Trimming cost V 3 bases and J 5 bases, with 10 bases left between them. CDR3 region: CASSLNRATEAFF. The CDR3 bases are TGTGCCAGCAGCTTGAACAGGGCTACTGAAGCTTTCTTT.

The V call is TRBV5-4, the J call TRBJ2-5; D not certain. Between the trimmed V and J ends, which lost 6 bases and 4 bases, there was a span of 25 bases. The CDR3 has 17 amino acids. Germline CDR1 reads SGHNT; CDR2 reads YYREEE (reference sequence). CDR3 sequence reads: CASTPDWAASAVETQYF. Written as DNA, the CDR3 is TGTGCCAGCACCCCCGACTGGGCAGCCTCCGCGGTAGAGACCCAGTACTTC.

This chain uses TRBV19 with TRBJ1-1, with D tentatively TRBD1 (6 bases). This CDR3 contains 14 residues. Trimming removed 3 bases from V and 3 bases from J, with 11 bases in between. CDR1 LNHDA and CDR2 SQIVND come from the germline V gene (reference sequence). The chain's CDR3 is CASSIINRDTEAFF. As DNA, the CDR3 is TGTGCCAGTAGTATCATTAACAGGGACACTGAAGCTTTCTTT. Variable domain in full (rest from reference TRBV19 and TRBJ1-1): DGGITQSPKYLFRKEGQNVTLSCEQNLNHDAMYWYRQDPGQGLRLIYYSQIVNDFQKGDIAEGYSVSREKKESFPLTVTSAQKNPTAFYLCASSIINRDTEAFFGQGTRLTVV.

This clone was detected a few times. The chain is built from TRBV28 and TRBJ2-2; a weak D match, TRBD1 (6 bases). Germline CDR1 MDHEN, CDR2 SYDVKM. V gave up 4 bases and J gave up 6 bases, with 12 bases separating them. There are 14 residues in the CDR3. The CDR3 protein is CASSSPGAPGELFF. CDR3 nucleotide sequence: TGTGCCAGCAGTTCCCCAGGGGCCCCCGGGGAGCTGTTTTTT.

This chain joins TRBV7-6 and TRBJ2-3; 16 bases are a match to TRBD2. The germline gives CDR1 SGHVS, CDR2 FNYEAQ. Trimming at V came to 3 bases and at J to 3 bases, leaving 3 bases not matched to a gene. The CDR3 has 17 residues. The CDR3 spells CASSLGTSGRATDTQYF. DNA of the CDR3: TGTGCCAGCAGCTTGGGGACTAGCGGGAGGGCAACAGATACGCAGTATTTT.

The CDR3 protein is CASSLSGSFPYNEQFF. CDR3 bases: TGTGCCAGCTCTCTTAGCGGGAGTTTCCCCTACAATGAGCAGTTCTTC. The chain uses TRBV14 and TRBJ2-1, with 9 positions matching TRBD2. The CDR3 contains 16 residues. V dropped 8 bases and J dropped 2; count of bases not matched to a gene: 10. The V gene's germline CDR1 is SGHDN and CDR2 FVKESK.

CDR3 loop: CASSLGQGSNEKLFF. The CDR3 DNA sequence: TGTGCCAGCAGCTTAGGACAGGGGTCTAATGAAAAACTGTTTTTT. The chain links TRBV7-9 to TRBJ1-4; 8 positions match TRBD1. Losses at the gene ends were 1 base for V and 3 bases for J; bases not matched to a gene: 1. The CDR3 loop spans 15 amino acids. Germline CDR1 and CDR2: SEHNR and FQNEAQ (reference sequence).

The chain is built from TRBV29-1 and TRBJ2-7; weak D call: TRBD2 (6 bases). The germline CDR1 and CDR2 sequences are SQVTM and ANQGSEA. The CDR3 covers 13 residues. With 5 bases removed from V and 4 bases from J, the gap between germline ends came to 15 bases. Here the CDR3 DNA reads TGCAGCGTTTCCTTCGGGAGAGGGTACGAGCAGTACTTC. The encoded protein is CSVSFGRGYEQYF.

This clone has at least ten counts. The chain carries TRBV29-1 and TRBJ1-1; D possibly corresponds to TRBD1 (5 bases). The CDR3 has 12 residues. Trimming shortened V by 7 bases and J by 0 bases, and 9 bases separated the two germline ends. Germline V gene sequence: CDR1 SQVTM, CDR2 ANQGSEA. Here the CDR3 reads CSGQIMNTEAFF. The CDR3 coding sequence is TGCAGCGGACAGATTATGAACACTGAAGCTTTCTTT.

V is TRBV10-3 and J is TRBJ1-2, with 9 positions matching TRBD1. Germline CDR1 ENHRY, CDR2 SYGVKD. V shed 8 bases and J 0 bases; nucleotides not matched to a gene: 10. This CDR3 contains 16 residues. CDR3 amino acids: CAIESGQGRANYGYTF. The CDR3 bases are TGTGCCATCGAGTCGGGACAGGGTCGCGCTAACTATGGCTACACCTTC.

This clone was detected only a few times. This chain uses TRBV18 with TRBJ1-5; D is unclear. Germline lookup yields CDR1 KGHSH and CDR2 LQKENI. The CDR3 length is 17 residues. Trimming stripped 3 bases from V and 5 bases from J, with 20 bases between. The CDR3 DNA is TGTGCCAGCTCACCGCCCCGGGCGGGAGGGAGTCATCAGCCCCAGCATTTT. This encodes CASSPPRAGGSHQPQHF.

The table lists this clone with a count of one. The chain employs TRBV5-5 and TRBJ1-5; tentative D call: TRBD1 (6 bases). V was clipped by 2 bases and J by 5 bases, with 14 bases between them. This CDR3 contains 15 residues. Germline-derived CDR1 and CDR2 are SGHKS and YYEKEE (reference sequence). This CDR3 reads CASSLGQGFYQPQHF. The DNA for the CDR3 is TGTGCCAGCAGCTTAGGGCAGGGGTTCTATCAGCCCCAGCATTTT.

This chain connects TRBV10-2 to TRBJ2-5; 8 nucleotides agree with TRBD2. V gave up 5 bases and J gave up 9 bases; unmatched junction bases: 20. The CDR3 totals 17 residues. Germline V gene sequence: CDR1 WSHSY, CDR2 SAAADI. CDR3 in amino acids: CASSITSGSGAAGAQYF. CDR3 nucleotide sequence: TGCGCCAGCAGTATCACCTCGGGTAGCGGGGCAGCAGGGGCCCAGTACTTC.

The chain links TRBV19 to TRBJ1-1; D not certain. Trimming shortened V by 1 base and J by 6 bases, and 3 bases separated the two germline ends. The CDR3 totals 11 residues. The germline V gene encodes CDR1 LNHDA and CDR2 SQIVND (reference sequence). CDR3 region: CASSIGAEAFF. CDR3 bases: TGTGCCAGTAGTATAGGCGCTGAAGCTTTCTTT.

This clone was detected ten times or more. In nucleotides, the CDR3 is TGTGCCAGCAGACACTTAGCGGGAGTAGGTGATGAGCAGTACTTC. Amino acid sequence: CASRHLAGVGDEQYF. The chain recombines TRBV2 with TRBJ2-7; 9 nucleotides match TRBD2. The V gene end was trimmed by 6 bases and the J gene end by 7 bases; junction bases not matched to a gene: 13. There are 15 residues in the CDR3. Per germline, CDR1 SNHLY and CDR2 FYNNEI.

Concerning this clone: The same CDR3 is also encoded by other DNA sequences in this sample. The chain combines TRBV18 with TRBJ2-7, with 12 bases lining up with TRBD1. The germline V gene has CDR1 KGHSH and CDR2 LQKENI. J gave up 3 bases and V 3 bases, and 3 bases lay outside the gene matches. The CDR3 is 15 residues long. This chain's CDR3 is CASSPGTGGSYEQYF. Here the CDR3 DNA reads TGTGCCAGCTCACCCGGGACAGGGGGCAGCTACGAGCAGTACTTC.